This TCR beta chain came from a study of OX40 agonist ivuxolimab in advanced cancers. Across the study: Patients were treated with intravenous ivuxolimab, dosed at 0.01 to 10 mg/kg and infused every 2 weeks.

Study-level results: Expanded peripheral T-cell antigen specificity went undetermined.

This CDR3 has 16 residues. Germline V lookup: CDR1 MNHEY, CDR2 SMNVEV (reference sequence). The V end was cut by 4 bases, the J end by 2 bases, with 16 bases between. People who had autoimmune disease history or systemic immunosuppression were excluded. For this clone: Its antigen is as yet unknown.

Generated by immunoSEQ multiplex PCR, the TCRdb table keeps only in-frame clones and is missing some. Among some 19,000 clones, 72% were seen once, and the ten largest hold about 24%. This clonotype was obtained from an adult with an advanced solid tumor such as melanoma, head and neck, liver or kidney cancer. The V call is TRBV27, the J call TRBJ2-3; D gene uncertain. The sample here was CD4+ or CD8+ T cells sorted from blood, taken in a trial of the OX40 agonist ivuxolimab. CDR3 sequence reads: CASSSSTFWATDTQYF. CDR3 DNA sequence: TGTGCCAGCAGTTCATCGACATTCTGGGCCACAGATACGCAGTATTTT.